The text below deals with one TCR beta chain. Its cognate antigen is unknown. Generated by immunoSEQ multiplex PCR, the TCRdb table keeps only in-frame clones and is missing some. Counted here are around 70,000 clones, approximately 79% occurring once; the ten biggest clones make up approximately 20%. This sample was taken from a study of T cell responses to AZD1222 COVID-19 vaccine. Study-level findings and limits: There were mostly white British donors and more females than males, and clonal diversity was possibly underestimated. No repertoire was sampled before or during the peak T cell response, only after it.

Here the sequenced sample was peripheral blood, taken on day 0 of MenACWY control vaccination. The receptor comes from an adult in good health.

The CDR3 DNA reads as TGTGCCAGCAGCTTAGGTCTAGCCACAGATACGCAGTATTTT. Translated, it gives CASSLGLATDTQYF. This sequence joins TRBV11-2 and TRBJ2-3, with D tentatively TRBD2 (5 bases). CDR1 is SGHAT and CDR2 is FQNNGV in the germline V gene. The germline V and J ends were trimmed by 1 base and 2 bases, with 7 bases remaining between them. The CDR3 spans 14 residues.